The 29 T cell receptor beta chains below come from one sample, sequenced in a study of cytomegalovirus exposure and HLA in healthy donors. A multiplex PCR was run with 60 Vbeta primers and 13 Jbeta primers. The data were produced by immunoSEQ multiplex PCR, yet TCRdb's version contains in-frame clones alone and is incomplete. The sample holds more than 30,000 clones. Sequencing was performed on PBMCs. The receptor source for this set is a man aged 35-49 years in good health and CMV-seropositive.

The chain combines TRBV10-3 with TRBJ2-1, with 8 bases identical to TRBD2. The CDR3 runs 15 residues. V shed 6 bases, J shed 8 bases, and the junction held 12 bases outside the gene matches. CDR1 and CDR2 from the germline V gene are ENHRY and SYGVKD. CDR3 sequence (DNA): TGTGCCATCAGCGGGGGGGCTACCACGGGCGATGAGCAGTTCTTC. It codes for CAISGGATTGDEQFF.

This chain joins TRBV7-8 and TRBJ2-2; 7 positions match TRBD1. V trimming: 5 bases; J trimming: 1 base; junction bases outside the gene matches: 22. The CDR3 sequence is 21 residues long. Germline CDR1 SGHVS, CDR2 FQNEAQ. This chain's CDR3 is CASSRLSGWWTGTVNTGELFF. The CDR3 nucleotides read TGTGCCAGCAGCCGTTTGTCCGGATGGTGGACCGGGACAGTGAACACCGGGGAGCTGTTTTTT. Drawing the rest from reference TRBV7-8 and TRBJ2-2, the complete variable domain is GAGVSQSPRYKVAKRGQDVALRCDPISGHVSLFWYQQALGQGPEFLTYFQNEAQLDKSGLPSDRFFAERPEGSVSTLKIQRTQQEDSAVYLCASSRLSGWWTGTVNTGELFFGEGSRLTVL.

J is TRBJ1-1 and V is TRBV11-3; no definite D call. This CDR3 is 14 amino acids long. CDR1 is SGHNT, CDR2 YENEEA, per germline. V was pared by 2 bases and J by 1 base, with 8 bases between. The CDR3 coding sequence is TGTGCCAGCAGCTTACGGGGTGGGAACACTGAAGCTTTCTTT. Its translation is CASSLRGGNTEAFF.

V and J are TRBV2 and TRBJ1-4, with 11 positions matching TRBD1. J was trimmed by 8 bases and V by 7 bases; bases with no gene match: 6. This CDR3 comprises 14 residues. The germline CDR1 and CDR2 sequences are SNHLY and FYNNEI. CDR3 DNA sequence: TGTGCCAGCAAGGACAGGGGGCTTGGGGAAAAACTGTTTTTT. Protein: CASKDRGLGEKLFF.

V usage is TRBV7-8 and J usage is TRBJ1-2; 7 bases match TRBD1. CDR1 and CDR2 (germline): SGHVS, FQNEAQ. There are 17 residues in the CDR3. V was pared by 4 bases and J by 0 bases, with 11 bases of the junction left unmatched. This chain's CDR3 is CASSSRPRDRANYGYTF. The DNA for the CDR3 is TGTGCCAGCAGCTCCCGACCACGGGACAGAGCTAACTATGGCTACACCTTC.

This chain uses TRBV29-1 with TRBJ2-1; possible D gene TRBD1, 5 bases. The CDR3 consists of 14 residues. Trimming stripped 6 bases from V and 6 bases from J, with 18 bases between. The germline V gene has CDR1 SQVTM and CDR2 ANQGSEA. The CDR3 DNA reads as TGCAGCGTCTCCACTCCAGGGAAAGCCAATGAGCAGTTCTTC. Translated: CSVSTPGKANEQFF.

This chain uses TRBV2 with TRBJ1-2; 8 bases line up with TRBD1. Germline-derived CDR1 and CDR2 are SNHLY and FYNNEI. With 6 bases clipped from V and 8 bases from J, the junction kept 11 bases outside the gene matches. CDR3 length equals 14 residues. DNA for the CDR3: TGTGCCAGCAGCGAGTTAGGACAGGGTCAGGGCTACACCTTC. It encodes CASSELGQGQGYTF.

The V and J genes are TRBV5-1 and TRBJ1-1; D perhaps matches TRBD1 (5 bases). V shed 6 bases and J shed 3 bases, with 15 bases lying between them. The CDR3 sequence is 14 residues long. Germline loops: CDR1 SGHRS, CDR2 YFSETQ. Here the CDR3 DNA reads TGCGCCAGCATGATGGGGCCGGCTGACACTGAAGCTTTCTTT. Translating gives CASMMGPADTEAFF.

The CDR3 is CASSGQEGEQYF. The CDR3 DNA reads TGTGCCAGCAGTGGACAAGAGGGCGAGCAGTACTTC. This chain uses TRBV6-1 with TRBJ2-7; D may be TRBD2 (5 bases). Germline CDR1 and CDR2: MNHNS and SASEGT. The CDR3 contains 12 residues. V was trimmed by 4 bases and J by 6 bases, leaving 10 bases between them.

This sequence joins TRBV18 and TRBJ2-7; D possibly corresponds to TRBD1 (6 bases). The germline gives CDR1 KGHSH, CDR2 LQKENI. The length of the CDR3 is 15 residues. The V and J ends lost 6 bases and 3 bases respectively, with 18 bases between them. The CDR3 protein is CASSLRDTHGYEQYF. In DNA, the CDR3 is TGTGCCAGCTCCCTCCGGGACACGCACGGCTACGAGCAGTACTTC.

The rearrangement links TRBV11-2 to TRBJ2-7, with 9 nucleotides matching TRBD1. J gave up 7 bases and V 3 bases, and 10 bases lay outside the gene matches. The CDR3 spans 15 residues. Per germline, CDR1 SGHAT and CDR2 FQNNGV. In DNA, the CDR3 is TGTGCCAGCAGCTTTCAAGGGGACAGGGAGGGTGAGCAGTACTTC. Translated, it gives CASSFQGDREGEQYF.

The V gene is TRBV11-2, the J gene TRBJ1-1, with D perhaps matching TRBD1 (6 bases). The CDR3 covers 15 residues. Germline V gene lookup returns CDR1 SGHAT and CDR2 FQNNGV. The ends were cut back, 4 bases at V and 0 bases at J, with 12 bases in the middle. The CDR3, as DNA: TGTGCCAGCAGCTCGACTGACAGGATGAACACTGAAGCTTTCTTT. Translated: CASSSTDRMNTEAFF.

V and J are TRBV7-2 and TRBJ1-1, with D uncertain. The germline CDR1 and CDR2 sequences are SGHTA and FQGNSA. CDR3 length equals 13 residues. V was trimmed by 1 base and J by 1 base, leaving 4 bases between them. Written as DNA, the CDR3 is TGTGCCAGCAGCTTAGGAGAGAACACTGAAGCTTTCTTT. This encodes CASSLGENTEAFF.

CDR3 amino acids: CATQAGAGSTEAFF. CDR3 nucleotide sequence: TGCGCCACCCAAGCGGGGGCGGGAAGCACTGAAGCTTTCTTT. The chain uses TRBV5-1 and TRBJ1-1; possible D gene TRBD1, 6 bases. This CDR3 is built from 14 residues. V gave up 9 bases and J gave up 4 bases, with 19 bases separating them. Germline V CDR1 and CDR2: SGHRS, YFSETQ.

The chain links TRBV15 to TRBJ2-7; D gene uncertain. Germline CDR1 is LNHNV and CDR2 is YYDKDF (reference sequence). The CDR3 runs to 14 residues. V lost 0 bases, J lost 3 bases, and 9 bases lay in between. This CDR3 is CATSRDAHLYEQYF. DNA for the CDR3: TGTGCCACCAGCAGAGATGCGCACCTCTACGAGCAGTACTTC.

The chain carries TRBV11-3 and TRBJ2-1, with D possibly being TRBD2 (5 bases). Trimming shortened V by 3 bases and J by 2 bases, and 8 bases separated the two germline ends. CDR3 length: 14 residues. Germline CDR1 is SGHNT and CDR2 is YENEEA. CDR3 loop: CASSLTTTYNEQFF. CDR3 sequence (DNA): TGTGCCAGCAGCTTGACTACCACCTACAATGAGCAGTTCTTC.

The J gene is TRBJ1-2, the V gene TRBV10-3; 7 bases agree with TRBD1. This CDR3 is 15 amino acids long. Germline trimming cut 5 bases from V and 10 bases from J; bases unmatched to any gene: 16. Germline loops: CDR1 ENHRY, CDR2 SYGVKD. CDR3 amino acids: CAISTGQPKSTVYTF. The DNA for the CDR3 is TGTGCCATCAGTACGGGACAGCCTAAGAGCACGGTCTACACCTTC.

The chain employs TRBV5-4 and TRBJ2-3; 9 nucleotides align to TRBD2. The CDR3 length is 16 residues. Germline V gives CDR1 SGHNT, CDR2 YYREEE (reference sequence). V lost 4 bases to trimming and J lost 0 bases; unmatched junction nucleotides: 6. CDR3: CASSPKLAGSTDTQYF. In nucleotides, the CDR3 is TGTGCCAGCAGCCCCAAGCTAGCGGGAAGCACAGATACGCAGTATTTT.

The CDR3 here is CASSLSPGYNEKLFF. The CDR3 coding sequence is TGTGCCAGCAGCTTATCCCCAGGTTATAATGAAAAACTGTTTTTT. The chain combines TRBV7-2 with TRBJ1-4; no firm D call. The CDR3 consists of 15 residues. V dropped 2 bases and J dropped 4 bases, with 11 bases sitting between them. Per germline, CDR1 SGHTA and CDR2 FQGNSA.

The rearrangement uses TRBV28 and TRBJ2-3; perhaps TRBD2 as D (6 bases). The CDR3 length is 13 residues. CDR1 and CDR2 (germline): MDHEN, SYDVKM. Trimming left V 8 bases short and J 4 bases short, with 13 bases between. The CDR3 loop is CASRTPSADTQYF. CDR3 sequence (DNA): TGTGCCAGCCGAACCCCTAGCGCAGATACGCAGTATTTT.

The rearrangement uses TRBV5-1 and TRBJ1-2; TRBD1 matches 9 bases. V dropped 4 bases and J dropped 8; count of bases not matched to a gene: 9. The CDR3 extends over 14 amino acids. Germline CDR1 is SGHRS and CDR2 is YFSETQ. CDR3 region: CASSPLGTGQGYTF. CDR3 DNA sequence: TGCGCCAGCAGCCCGTTGGGGACAGGGCAAGGCTACACCTTC.

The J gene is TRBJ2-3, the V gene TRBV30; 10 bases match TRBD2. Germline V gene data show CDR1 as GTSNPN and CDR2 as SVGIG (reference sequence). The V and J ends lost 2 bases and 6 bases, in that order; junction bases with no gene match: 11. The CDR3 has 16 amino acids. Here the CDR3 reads CAWSPRGAGGPDTQYF. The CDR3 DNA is TGTGCCTGGAGTCCCCGGGGAGCGGGAGGGCCCGATACGCAGTATTTT. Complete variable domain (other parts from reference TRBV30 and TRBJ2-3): SQTIHQWPATLVQPVGSPLSLECTVEGTSNPNLYWYRQAAGRGLQLLFYSVGIGQISSEVPQNLSASRPQDRQFILSSKKLLLSDSGFYLCAWSPRGAGGPDTQYFGPGTRLTVL.

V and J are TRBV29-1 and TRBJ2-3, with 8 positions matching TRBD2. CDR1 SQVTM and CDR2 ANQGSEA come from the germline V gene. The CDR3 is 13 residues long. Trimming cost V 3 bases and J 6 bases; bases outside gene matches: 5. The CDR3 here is CSVERAGVDTQYF. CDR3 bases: TGCAGCGTTGAGAGAGCGGGAGTCGATACGCAGTATTTT.

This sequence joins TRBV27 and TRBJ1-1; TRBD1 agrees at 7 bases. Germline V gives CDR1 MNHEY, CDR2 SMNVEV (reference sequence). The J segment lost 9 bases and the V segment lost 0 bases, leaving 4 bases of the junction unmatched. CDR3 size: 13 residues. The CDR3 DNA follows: TGTGCCAGCAGTTTATCTGGGACAGTCAAAGCTTTCTTT. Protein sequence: CASSLSGTVKAFF.

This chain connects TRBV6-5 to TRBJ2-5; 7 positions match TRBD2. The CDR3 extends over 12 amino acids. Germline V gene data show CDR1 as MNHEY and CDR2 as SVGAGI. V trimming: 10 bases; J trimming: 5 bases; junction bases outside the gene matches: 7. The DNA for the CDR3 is TGTGCCACCAAACGGGAGGTGGAGACCCAGTACTTC. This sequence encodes CATKREVETQYF.

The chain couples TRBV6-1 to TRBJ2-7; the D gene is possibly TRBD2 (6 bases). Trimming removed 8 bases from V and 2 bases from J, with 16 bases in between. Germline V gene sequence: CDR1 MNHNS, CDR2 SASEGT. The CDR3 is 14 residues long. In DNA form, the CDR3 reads TGTGCCAGCGATGAGGACGGGAGACCCTACGAGCAGTACTTC. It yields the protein CASDEDGRPYEQYF.

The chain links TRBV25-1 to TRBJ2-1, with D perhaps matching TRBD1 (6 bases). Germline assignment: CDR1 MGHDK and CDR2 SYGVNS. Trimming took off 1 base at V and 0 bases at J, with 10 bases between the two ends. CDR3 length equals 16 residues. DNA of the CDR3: TGTGCCAGCAGTGAATCGGGCAGGGGCTCCTACAATGAGCAGTTCTTC. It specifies CASSESGRGSYNEQFF.

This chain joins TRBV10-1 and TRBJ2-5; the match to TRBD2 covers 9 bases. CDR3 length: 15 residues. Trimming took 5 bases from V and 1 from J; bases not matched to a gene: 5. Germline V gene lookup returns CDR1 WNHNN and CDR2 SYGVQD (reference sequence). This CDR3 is CASSPKTSGQETQYF. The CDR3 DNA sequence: TGCGCCAGCAGTCCGAAGACTAGCGGCCAAGAGACCCAGTACTTC.

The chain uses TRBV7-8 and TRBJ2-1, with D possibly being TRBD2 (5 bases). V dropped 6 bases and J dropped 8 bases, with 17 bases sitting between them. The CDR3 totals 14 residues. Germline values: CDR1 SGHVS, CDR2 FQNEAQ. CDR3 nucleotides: TGTGCCAGCAGACCCGGACTGTCGAGGGATGAGCAGTTCTTC. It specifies CASRPGLSRDEQFF.